This T cell receptor (beta chain) was profiled in a study of blood T cell repertoires in COVID-19. Study overall: COVID-19 samples collected from the United States, Italy and Spain covered acute and convalescent phases. In each case, the material was cDNA or gDNA derived from T cells, B-cell-depleted T cells, or PBMCs.

Original analysis: Amplification of reference gene primers provided the estimated nucleated cell counts. Sequencing was performed with immunoSEQ multiplex PCR; in TCRdb, only in-frame clones are kept and a portion is missing. The DNA gave D and trimming, while V, J and clone size come from that table. The sample contains a few hundred thousand clones, approximately 88% of which appear only once. The Seattle site enrolled patients during active infection and followed them longitudinally. The CDR3 extends over 14 amino acids. The V gene's germline CDR1 is MNHEY and CDR2 SMNVEV (reference sequence). Trimming left V 3 bases short and J 8 bases short, with 16 bases between.

The sample consisted of peripheral blood. The V gene is TRBV27, the J gene TRBJ1-2, with D maybe TRBD1 (5 bases). This TCR came from a woman aged 25 to 39 with COVID-19, enrolled during active disease. The CDR3 reads CASSFGGNEGGYTF. The CDR3 nucleotides read TGTGCCAGCAGTTTCGGGGGAAATGAAGGAGGCTACACCTTC.